This T cell receptor beta chain emerged from a study of blood T cell repertoires in COVID-19. Study overall: COVID-19 samples collected from the United States, Italy and Spain covered acute and convalescent phases. T cells, B-cell-depleted T cells, or PBMCs supplied cDNA or gDNA.

The assay was immunoSEQ multiplex PCR, and TCRdb's table has in-frame clones only and misses some. The repertoire includes some 390,000 clones, 85% to 90% of them detected once, and 1.7% sits in the top ten. Trimming removed 1 base at V and 5 bases at J, with 10 bases between. CDR1 is SGHRS, CDR2 YFSETQ, per germline. This CDR3 region has 15 residues. Cohort placement rested on clinical history that participants reported themselves. Recovered participants had two consecutive negative NP/OP PCR tests, healthcare professional clearance, or symptom resolution. This clonotype was sampled from a woman aged 30 to 39 who had recovered from COVID-19. The sequenced sample consisted of PBMCs or T cells enriched from blood (not recorded which). J is TRBJ1-6 and V is TRBV5-1, with D perhaps matching TRBD1 (6 bases). CDR3 amino acids: CASSLRAGDNSPLHF. The CDR3 DNA sequence: TGCGCCAGCAGCTTGAGAGCAGGGGATAATTCACCCCTCCACTTT.